Below are 22 T cell receptor beta chains sequenced from a single sample in a study of cytomegalovirus exposure and HLA in healthy donors. The PCR employed 60 Vbeta primers together with 13 Jbeta primers. Assay: immunoSEQ multiplex PCR; the TCRdb copy retains only in-frame clones and omits some. The top ten hold less than 3% of the sample, which has around 150,000 clones, under 70% seen once. Sequencing input: PBMCs. The receptors stem from a woman aged 40 to 55 in good health and CMV-seropositive.

The genes are TRBV28 and TRBJ1-1; TRBD1 might be the D (5 bases). The V gene lost 5 bases and the J gene lost 2 bases, with 15 bases spanning the gap. This CDR3 comprises 15 residues. Germline V gene lookup returns CDR1 MDHEN and CDR2 SYDVKM. The CDR3: CASSPRQGFNTEAFF. The CDR3 DNA reads TGTGCCAGCAGTCCTCGGCAGGGTTTTAACACTGAAGCTTTCTTT.

A remark on this clone: The same CDR3 also results from other DNA sequences found in this sample. This rearrangement joins TRBV5-1 to TRBJ1-5; D not resolved. The germline CDR1 and CDR2 sequences are SGHRS and YFSETQ. Trimming left V 0 bases short and J 2 bases short, with 6 bases between. The CDR3 spans 14 residues. CDR3 sequence reads: CASSLESGNQPQHF. Here the CDR3 DNA reads TGCGCCAGCAGCTTGGAGTCGGGCAATCAGCCCCAGCATTTT.

This clone was seen a few times. The gene calls are TRBV10-3 and TRBJ1-2; 7 positions agree with TRBD1. CDR3 length: 16 residues. Germline V lookup: CDR1 ENHRY, CDR2 SYGVKD. V shed 7 bases, J shed 3 bases, and the junction held 14 bases outside the gene matches. CDR3 loop: CAIMHETGPQDYGYTF. CDR3 nucleotides: TGTGCCATCATGCACGAGACAGGGCCCCAGGACTATGGCTACACCTTC.

This clone was seen a single time. J is TRBJ1-2 and V is TRBV28, with D possibly matching TRBD1 (5 bases). Germline V gene sequence: CDR1 MDHEN, CDR2 SYDVKM. V was cut by 3 bases and J by 7 bases, with 9 bases left in between. This CDR3 spans 12 amino acids. The CDR3 protein is CASSLGGGGYTF. CDR3 DNA sequence: TGTGCCAGCAGTTTGGGCGGGGGTGGCTACACCTTC.

A remark on this clone: A read error may account for a junction end that differs from germline. The CDR3 loop reads CASSSSTLHQPQNF. The CDR3 nucleotides are TGTGCCAGCAGCTCCTCGACTCTTCATCAGCCCCAGAATTTT. The chain carries TRBV13 and TRBJ1-5; D unclear. The V gene's germline CDR1 is PRHDT and CDR2 FYEKMQ (reference sequence). CDR3 length: 14 amino acids.

V and J are TRBV29-1 and TRBJ1-1, with D unresolved. Germline CDR1 SQVTM, CDR2 ANQGSEA. The CDR3 runs 12 residues. Trimming removed 5 bases at V and 6 bases at J, with 13 bases between. CDR3 protein: CSVPPSGSEAFF. The CDR3 DNA sequence: TGCAGCGTTCCCCCTTCGGGGTCTGAAGCTTTCTTT. Combining the CDR3 with reference TRBV29-1 and TRBJ1-1 gives the whole variable domain SAVISQKPSRDICQRGTSLTIQCQVDSQVTMMFWYRQQPGQSLTLIATANQGSEATYESGFVIDKFPISRPNLTFSTLTVSNMSPEDSSIYLCSVPPSGSEAFFGQGTRLTVV.

This chain links TRBV7-2 with TRBJ2-2, with D maybe TRBD2 (6 bases). Trimming left V 5 bases short and J 7 bases short, with 8 bases between. The CDR3 totals 12 residues. CDR1 and CDR2 from the germline V gene are SGHTA and FQGNSA. Here the CDR3 DNA reads TGTGCCAGCAGCCCGACTAGCGGGGAGCTGTTTTTT. Protein sequence: CASSPTSGELFF. Together with reference TRBV7-2 and TRBJ2-2, the CDR3 gives the full variable domain: GAGVSQSPSNKVTEKGKDVELRCDPISGHTALYWYRQSLGQGLEFLIYFQGNSAPDKSGLPSDRFSAERTGGSVSTLTIQRTQQEDSAVYLCASSPTSGELFFGEGSRLTVL.

The chain links TRBV7-9 to TRBJ2-1, with TRBD2 matching over 11 bases. V was pared by 0 bases and J by 8 bases, with 3 bases of the junction left unmatched. The germline V gene encodes CDR1 SEHNR and CDR2 FQNEAQ (reference sequence). This CDR3 comprises 15 residues. The chain's CDR3 is CASSLALAGDDEQFF. The DNA for the CDR3 is TGTGCCAGCAGCTTAGCACTAGCGGGGGATGATGAGCAGTTCTTC.

The chain joins TRBV28 to TRBJ2-7, with 9 bases matching TRBD2. V lost 2 bases, J lost 2 bases, and 4 bases stayed unmatched. Germline CDR1 is MDHEN and CDR2 is SYDVKM. The CDR3 runs 15 residues. The CDR3 spells CASSLAASGAYEQYF. The CDR3 coding sequence is TGTGCCAGCAGTTTAGCGGCTAGCGGGGCCTACGAGCAGTACTTC.

For the CDR3, the DNA is TGTGCCAGCAGCGAAGTAGCGGGCGGAGAGACCCAGTACTTC. It is translated as CASSEVAGGETQYF. The chain has TRBV7-9 and TRBJ2-5; 7 nucleotides agree with TRBD2. Germline CDR1 is SEHNR and CDR2 is FQNEAQ (reference sequence). Germline trimming cut 5 bases from V and 4 bases from J; bases unmatched to any gene: 7. This CDR3 is built from 14 residues.

This rearrangement joins TRBV5-1 to TRBJ2-5, with 10 bases that match TRBD2. Germline assignment: CDR1 SGHRS and CDR2 YFSETQ. V lost 1 base, J lost 1 base, and 13 bases stayed unmatched. CDR3 size: 19 residues. Written as DNA, the CDR3 is TGCGCCAGCAGCTTGATGTCTAGCGGGAGCGGGGCTATCCAAGAGACCCAGTACTTC. It codes for CASSLMSSGSGAIQETQYF.

This clone was detected only a few times. The rearrangement uses TRBV10-3 and TRBJ2-5; 8 bases match TRBD2. The CDR3 consists of 16 residues. The V gene's germline CDR1 is ENHRY and CDR2 SYGVKD. After removal of 4 bases from V and 1 base from J, the junction contained 8 bases not matched to a gene. CDR3 DNA: TGTGCCATCAGTGCCGGAGTAGCGGGGCGCCAAGAGACCCAGTACTTC. Its translation: CAISAGVAGRQETQYF.

This sequence joins TRBV5-1 and TRBJ2-7; 9 bases agree with TRBD1. The CDR3 runs 16 residues. CDR1 and CDR2 from the germline V gene are SGHRS and YFSETQ. V was pared by 1 base and J by 2 bases, with 7 bases of the junction left unmatched. The CDR3 nucleotides read TGCGCCAGCAGCTTGTCACAGGACAGGGGCACCTACGAGCAGTACTTC. Translating gives CASSLSQDRGTYEQYF.

CDR3 DNA: TGTGCCATCAGTGAGGGGGCTAGCGGGAGAATTCGAGATACGCAGTATTTT. Translation gives CAISEGASGRIRDTQYF. V gene TRBV10-3 combines with J gene TRBJ2-3; 10 bases are a match to TRBD2. V was pared by 2 bases and J by 5 bases, with 10 bases of the junction left unmatched. This CDR3 is built from 17 residues. CDR1 is ENHRY and CDR2 is SYGVKD in the germline V gene.

The chain links TRBV7-9 to TRBJ1-6; D not certain. The CDR3 has 13 residues. V was trimmed by 3 bases and J by 7 bases, leaving 7 bases between them. Germline V gene sequence: CDR1 SEHNR, CDR2 FQNEAQ (reference sequence). This chain's CDR3 is CASSFAGNSPLHF. The CDR3 DNA reads TGTGCCAGCAGCTTTGCGGGAAATTCACCCCTCCACTTT.

This clone was seen more than once but under ten times. The rearrangement links TRBV10-3 to TRBJ1-5; 7 bases line up with TRBD1. J was trimmed by 6 bases and V by 6 bases; bases with no gene match: 5. The length of the CDR3 is 13 residues. Germline CDR1 and CDR2: ENHRY and SYGVKD. In DNA, the CDR3 is TGTGCCATCAGGGACGACAGGGCTCAGCCCCAGCATTTT. Translation gives CAIRDDRAQPQHF.

The V call is TRBV29-1, the J call TRBJ2-1, with D possibly being TRBD2 (6 bases). The CDR3 covers 14 residues. Looked up from germline, CDR1 is SQVTM and CDR2 is ANQGSEA. Trimming left V 5 bases short and J 2 bases short, with 13 bases between. This chain's CDR3 is CSVRERAPYNEQFF. The CDR3 DNA reads TGCAGCGTTAGGGAGCGGGCCCCCTACAATGAGCAGTTCTTC.

The V and J genes are TRBV27 and TRBJ1-3; 7 bases match TRBD1. CDR3 length: 15 amino acids. After removal of 6 bases from V and 0 bases from J, the junction contained 5 bases not matched to a gene. Per germline, CDR1 MNHEY and CDR2 SMNVEV (reference sequence). CDR3 coding DNA: TGTGCCAGCAGCTCACAGGGGCACTCTGGAAACACCATATATTTT. It translates to CASSSQGHSGNTIYF.

V gene TRBV28 combines with J gene TRBJ2-7; 8 bases agree with TRBD2. The germline CDR1 and CDR2 sequences are MDHEN and SYDVKM. The trim removed 8 bases at V and 7 bases at J, leaving 10 bases unmatched. This CDR3 is built from 13 residues. The CDR3: CASGISGMREQYF. The DNA of the CDR3 is TGTGCCAGCGGGATTAGCGGGATGAGGGAGCAGTACTTC.

This chain connects TRBV5-6 to TRBJ1-1, with 7 nucleotides matching TRBD1. This CDR3 has 15 residues. V shed 3 bases, J shed 4 bases, and the junction held 9 bases outside the gene matches. Germline V gene data show CDR1 as SGHDT and CDR2 as YYEEEE. CDR3 DNA sequence: TGTGCCAGCAGCTCTGCTCTGCAGGGGGGCACTGAAGCTTTCTTT. Protein sequence: CASSSALQGGTEAFF.

The rearrangement links TRBV6-1 to TRBJ1-1; TRBD1 matches 7 bases. V trimming: 7 bases; J trimming: 4 bases; junction bases outside the gene matches: 3. The CDR3 is 12 amino acids. The germline gives CDR1 MNHNS, CDR2 SASEGT. CDR3 sequence: CASMGQLTEAFF. In DNA, the CDR3 is TGTGCCAGCATGGGACAGCTCACTGAAGCTTTCTTT.

The rearrangement links TRBV19 to TRBJ1-4, with TRBD1 matching over 9 bases. The CDR3 is 14 residues long. Germline-derived CDR1 and CDR2 are LNHDA and SQIVND (reference sequence). Losses at the gene ends were 5 bases for V and 4 bases for J; bases not matched to a gene: 2. CDR3 sequence: CASSLDRGNEKLFF. CDR3 DNA: TGTGCCAGTAGTTTGGACAGGGGTAATGAAAAACTGTTTTTT.